One sample yielded the 25 T cell receptor beta chains listed below, sequenced in a study of T cells in localized non-small cell lung cancer. The assay was immunoSEQ multiplex PCR, and TCRdb's table has in-frame clones only and misses some. The table records over 15,000 clones, 70% to 90% of them present only once. The input for sequencing was peripheral blood mononuclear cells, taken before any cancer treatment. Receptors originate from a male donor aged 60 or over with stage II lung adenocarcinoma.

This chain joins TRBV30 and TRBJ2-5; TRBD2 is a possible D gene (6 bases). This CDR3 region has 16 residues. CDR1 and CDR2 from the germline V gene are GTSNPN and SVGIG (reference sequence). V lost 1 base and J 0 bases, leaving 15 bases between the germline ends. This CDR3 reads CAWSALGGRNQETQYF. The DNA for the CDR3 is TGTGCCTGGAGTGCTCTCGGAGGGAGAAACCAAGAGACCCAGTACTTC.

V gene TRBV5-1 combines with J gene TRBJ2-7, with D tentatively TRBD2 (6 bases). Germline CDR1 reads SGHRS; CDR2 reads YFSETQ. The ends were cut back, 0 bases at V and 2 bases at J, with 12 bases in the middle. This CDR3 has 15 residues. CDR3 nucleotides: TGCGCCAGCAGCTTGGTTGCGGGATCCACCTACGAGCAGTACTTC. The encoded protein is CASSLVAGSTYEQYF.

The chain has TRBV11-2 and TRBJ1-1; possibly TRBD1 for D (5 bases). CDR3 size: 16 residues. V lost 1 base to trimming and J lost 4 bases, with 16 bases between them. Germline loops: CDR1 SGHAT, CDR2 FQNNGV. CDR3 DNA sequence: TGTGCCAGCAGCTTAGGAGGGGTGGGGTGGGCCACTGAAGCTTTCTTT. Its translation is CASSLGGVGWATEAFF.

The V call is TRBV9, the J call TRBJ2-5; D is possibly TRBD1 or TRBD2 (5 bases each). Germline CDR1 and CDR2: SGDLS and YYNGEE. Trimming stripped 2 bases from V and 1 base from J, with 21 bases between. This CDR3 spans 18 amino acids. The chain's CDR3 is CASSVGGPARGSQETQYF. The CDR3 nucleotides read TGTGCCAGCAGCGTTGGGGGTCCAGCGAGAGGATCCCAAGAGACCCAGTACTTC.

This clone was counted a single time. The V gene is TRBV7-9, the J gene TRBJ1-2, with D hard to call. Germline values: CDR1 SEHNR, CDR2 FQNEAQ (reference sequence). The V end lost 5 bases, the J end lost 4 bases, and 5 bases lay between the germline ends. This CDR3 region has 11 residues. CDR3: CASSGLYGYTF. CDR3 in DNA: TGTGCCAGCAGCGGACTCTATGGCTACACCTTC.

The chain has TRBV7-9 and TRBJ2-4; TRBD1 aligns across 7 bases. With V trimmed by 3 bases and J by 2 bases, 4 bases remained unmatched. This CDR3 has 15 amino acids. The germline gives CDR1 SEHNR, CDR2 FQNEAQ (reference sequence). CDR3 DNA: TGTGCCAGCAGCTTTGACAGGGACCCCAAAAACATTCAGTACTTC. This sequence encodes CASSFDRDPKNIQYF.

This clone was seen a handful of times. For the CDR3, the DNA is TGTGCCAGTAGTGTTACCGGGACAGGGGGTCATTATGAGCAGTTCTTC. It yields the protein CASSVTGTGGHYEQFF. V gene TRBV19 combines with J gene TRBJ2-1, with 11 bases fitting TRBD1. Trimming at V came to 5 bases and at J to 8 bases, leaving 11 bases not matched to a gene. The CDR3 loop spans 16 amino acids. Germline CDR1 LNHDA, CDR2 SQIVND (reference sequence).

The genes are TRBV7-8 and TRBJ2-5; unclear D gene. The CDR3 has 13 amino acids. The germline CDR1 and CDR2 sequences are SGHVS and FQNEAQ. Trimming removed 2 bases from V and 4 bases from J, with 8 bases in between. The CDR3: CASSLNGGETQYF. CDR3 sequence (DNA): TGTGCCAGCAGCTTAAATGGTGGAGAGACCCAGTACTTC.

The rearrangement links TRBV2 to TRBJ2-1; perhaps D is TRBD1 or TRBD2 (6 bases each). This CDR3 region has 18 residues. Germline V CDR1 and CDR2: SNHLY, FYNNEI. Deletions cut 7 bases from V and 8 bases from J, with 30 bases between. The CDR3 nucleotides read TGTGCCAGCATCCCCTTCCAGGGGAGTAGTGTTATAGCGGATGAGCAGTTCTTC. Its protein product is CASIPFQGSSVIADEQFF.

The chain employs TRBV15 and TRBJ2-1, with D perhaps TRBD2 (5 bases). This CDR3 is 16 amino acids long. V lost 0 bases to trimming and J lost 3 bases, with 12 bases between them. Per germline, CDR1 LNHNV and CDR2 YYDKDF (reference sequence). The CDR3 loop reads CATSRDRGPSYNEQFF. In DNA form, the CDR3 reads TGTGCCACCAGCAGAGATCGCGGGCCCAGCTACAATGAGCAGTTCTTC.

The chain combines TRBV30 with TRBJ2-2; TRBD2 agrees at 8 bases. Unmatched junction bases numbered 6, after V lost 1 base and J lost 5 bases. In germline, CDR1 is GTSNPN, CDR2 SVGIG (reference sequence). CDR3 length equals 15 residues. In nucleotides, the CDR3 is TGTGCCTGGAGTGAAGCGGGAGTCTTTACCGGGGAGCTGTTTTTT. Its protein is CAWSEAGVFTGELFF.

The chain employs TRBV27 and TRBJ1-5; weak D call: TRBD1 (5 bases). This CDR3 is 14 amino acids long. CDR1 MNHEY and CDR2 SMNVEV come from the germline V gene (reference sequence). The V end was cut by 2 bases, the J end by 4 bases, with 9 bases between. CDR3 protein: CASSLRGTNQPQHF. In nucleotides, the CDR3 is TGTGCCAGCAGTTTACGGGGCACAAATCAGCCCCAGCATTTT.

A single count supports this clone. J is TRBJ2-1 and V is TRBV9; D not resolved. The CDR3 is made up of 14 amino acids. Trimming took 2 bases from V and 0 from J, leaving 6 bases between them. Germline V lookup: CDR1 SGDLS, CDR2 YYNGEE. The CDR3 DNA reads TGTGCCAGCAGCGTTCGTATCTCCTACAATGAGCAGTTCTTC. Amino acid sequence: CASSVRISYNEQFF. The variable domain in full, with the rest retrieved from reference TRBV9 and TRBJ2-1, is DSGVTQTPKHLITATGQRVTLRCSPRSGDLSVYWYQQSLDQGLQFLIQYYNGEERAKGNILERFSAQQFPDLHSELNLSSLELGDSALYFCASSVRISYNEQFFGPGTRLTVL.

J is TRBJ2-6 and V is TRBV9; no reliable D call. Germline CDR1 SGDLS, CDR2 YYNGEE. This CDR3 has 15 amino acids. V lost 5 bases to trimming and J lost 0 bases, with 9 bases between them. The CDR3 DNA reads TGTGCCAGCAGAACGGGTCTCTCTGGGGCCAACGTCCTGACTTTC. Encoded protein: CASRTGLSGANVLTF.

CDR3: CASSVGVRTSGNTIYF. As DNA, the CDR3 is TGTGCCAGCAGCGTGGGAGTCAGAACCTCTGGAAACACCATATATTTT. This sequence joins TRBV9 and TRBJ1-3; D ambiguous. V gave up 2 bases and J gave up 0 bases, with 12 bases separating them. Germline V gene lookup returns CDR1 SGDLS and CDR2 YYNGEE. This CDR3 region has 16 residues.

The chain joins TRBV6-5 to TRBJ1-2; possible D gene TRBD1, 5 bases. V lost 4 bases and J lost 8, with 11 bases in between. Germline V lookup: CDR1 MNHEY, CDR2 SVGAGI. The CDR3 extends over 12 amino acids. In nucleotides, the CDR3 is TGTGCCAGCAGTTCAAGGGGCGGCGGCTACACCTTC. Amino acid sequence: CASSSRGGGYTF.

This chain joins TRBV5-1 and TRBJ2-5; 7 bases fit TRBD1. V shed 4 bases and J 5 bases; nucleotides not matched to a gene: 5. The length of the CDR3 is 13 residues. The germline gives CDR1 SGHRS, CDR2 YFSETQ. As DNA, the CDR3 is TGCGCCAGCAGCGATTTACAGGGGGAGACCCAGTACTTC. Its translation is CASSDLQGETQYF.

The chain couples TRBV2 to TRBJ1-5; D possibly corresponds to TRBD1 (6 bases). Trimming shortened V by 3 bases and J by 0 bases, and 9 bases separated the two germline ends. CDR3 length equals 15 residues. Germline V lookup: CDR1 SNHLY, CDR2 FYNNEI. CDR3 residues: CASSEDRHSNQPQHF. CDR3 in DNA: TGTGCCAGCAGTGAGGACAGACATAGCAATCAGCCCCAGCATTTT.

The J gene is TRBJ2-1, the V gene TRBV11-3; 13 nucleotides line up with TRBD2. Germline V gene sequence: CDR1 SGHNT, CDR2 YENEEA. This CDR3 region has 15 residues. The junction had 4 bases not matched to a gene; V was cut back by 5 bases and J by 6 bases. The CDR3 sequence: CASSPRLAGGNEQFF. CDR3 DNA: TGTGCCAGCAGCCCCAGACTAGCGGGAGGCAATGAGCAGTTCTTC. Drawing the rest from reference TRBV11-3 and TRBJ2-1, the complete variable domain is EAGVVQSPRYKIIEKKQPVAFWCNPISGHNTLYWYLQNLGQGPELLIRYENEEAVDDSQLPKDRFSAERLKGVDSTLKIQPAELGDSAVYLCASSPRLAGGNEQFFGPGTRLTVL.

This clone has more than one count but fewer than ten. The V gene is TRBV29-1, the J gene TRBJ2-7, with 7 positions matching TRBD1. The trim removed 7 bases at V and 1 base at J, leaving 7 bases unmatched. The CDR3 is 13 residues long. The V gene's germline CDR1 is SQVTM and CDR2 ANQGSEA. The CDR3, as DNA: TGCAGCGCTCGACAGGGCCTTTCCTACGAGCAGTACTTC. This gives the protein CSARQGLSYEQYF.

The chain employs TRBV5-8 and TRBJ2-1, with D perhaps TRBD1 (6 bases). The CDR3 is 17 residues long. The V end was cut by 2 bases, the J end by 4 bases, with 19 bases between. CDR1 SGHTS and CDR2 YDEGEE come from the germline V gene. The CDR3 DNA reads as TGTGCCAGCAGCTTAATTCGTGGACAGCCTCAATACAATGAGCAGTTCTTC. As protein: CASSLIRGQPQYNEQFF.

The genes are TRBV5-1 and TRBJ2-1; 8 positions match TRBD2. Per germline, CDR1 SGHRS and CDR2 YFSETQ. The CDR3 covers 14 residues. The V and J ends lost 5 bases and 11 bases, in that order; junction bases with no gene match: 12. The CDR3 DNA follows: TGCGCCAGCAGGACAGCGGGACGGGAGGGTAAGCAGTTCTTC. It is translated as CASRTAGREGKQFF. The entire variable domain, with the rest obtained from reference TRBV5-1 and TRBJ2-1, is as follows: KAGVTQTPRYLIKTRGQQVTLSCSPISGHRSVSWYQQTPGQGLQFLFEYFSETQRNKGNFPGRFSGRQFSNSRSEMNVSTLELGDSALYLCASRTAGREGKQFFGPGTRLTVL.

V is TRBV6-6 and J is TRBJ2-7, with 11 bases that match TRBD1. The CDR3 spans 13 residues. Trimming removed 4 bases from V and 6 bases from J; junction bases left unmatched: 2. Germline V lookup: CDR1 MNHNY, CDR2 SVGAGI (reference sequence). CDR3 region: CASSFGTGGEQYF. The CDR3 DNA sequence: TGTGCCAGCAGTTTCGGGACAGGGGGCGAGCAGTACTTC.

The chain carries TRBV5-4 and TRBJ1-2; 7 nucleotides agree with TRBD1. From germline, CDR1 is SGHNT and CDR2 YYREEE (reference sequence). The V segment lost 0 bases and the J segment 3 bases; nucleotides outside the gene matches: 8. The CDR3 spans 16 residues. The chain's CDR3 is CASSLVTGRWDYGYTF. DNA of the CDR3: TGTGCCAGCAGCTTGGTGACAGGGCGATGGGACTATGGCTACACCTTC.

This chain uses TRBV29-1 with TRBJ2-3; a weak D match, TRBD1 (7 bases). V was pared by 4 bases and J by 4 bases, with 18 bases between. CDR1 is SQVTM, CDR2 ANQGSEA, per germline. CDR3 length: 15 amino acids. The DNA of the CDR3 is TGCAGCGTTGTAGGAGGGGGCGTTTTTTCAGATACGCAGTATTTT. This encodes CSVVGGGVFSDTQYF.